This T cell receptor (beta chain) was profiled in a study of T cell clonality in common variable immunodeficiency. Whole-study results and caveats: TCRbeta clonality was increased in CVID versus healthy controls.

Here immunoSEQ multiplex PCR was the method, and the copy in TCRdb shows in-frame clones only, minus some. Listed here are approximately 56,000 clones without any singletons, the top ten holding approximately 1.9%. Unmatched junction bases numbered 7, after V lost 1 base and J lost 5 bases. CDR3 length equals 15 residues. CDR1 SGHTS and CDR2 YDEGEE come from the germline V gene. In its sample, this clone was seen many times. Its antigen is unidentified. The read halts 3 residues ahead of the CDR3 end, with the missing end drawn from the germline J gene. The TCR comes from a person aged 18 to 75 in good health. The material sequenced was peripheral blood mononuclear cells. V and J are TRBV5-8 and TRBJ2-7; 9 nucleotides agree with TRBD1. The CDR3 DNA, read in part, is TGTGCCAGCAGCTTGTACCGGGACAGGGACGACGAG. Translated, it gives CASSLYRDRDDE. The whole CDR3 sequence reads CASSLYRDRDDEQYF.